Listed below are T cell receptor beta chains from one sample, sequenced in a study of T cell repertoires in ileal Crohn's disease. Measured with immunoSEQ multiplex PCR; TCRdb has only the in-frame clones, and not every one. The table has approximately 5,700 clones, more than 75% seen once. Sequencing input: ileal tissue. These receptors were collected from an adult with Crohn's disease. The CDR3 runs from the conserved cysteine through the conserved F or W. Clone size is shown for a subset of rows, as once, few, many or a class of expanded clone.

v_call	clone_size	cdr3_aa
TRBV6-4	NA	CASSERAPAPNYGYTF
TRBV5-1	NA	CASSLQGPNYGYTF
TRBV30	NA	CAWSSGRANEQFF
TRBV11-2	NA	CASSPQTLGQLPYEQYF
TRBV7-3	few	CASSSASGIYNEQFF
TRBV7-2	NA	CASSMIGHSLGEKLFF
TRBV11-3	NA	CASSHEGTYNEQFF
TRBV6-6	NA	CASSYSRGTPGEFF
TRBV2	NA	CASSGGLLVGRTDTQYF
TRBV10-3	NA	CAIRVTSGLDEQFF
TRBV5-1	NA	CASWDDNSPLHF
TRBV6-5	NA	CASRDSGGAADTQYF
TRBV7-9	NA	CASSSGSGGRPQHF